This TCR beta chain was recorded in a study of tumor-infiltrating lymphocytes in oesophageal squamous cell carcinoma. The trim removed 4 bases at V and 5 bases at J, leaving 5 bases unmatched. The germline gives CDR1 SGHRS, CDR2 YFSETQ. The CDR3 contains 14 residues. Each CDR3 protein is one row after TCRdb ran MiXCR on the PCR reads. The data contain roughly 20,000 distinct CDR3 sequences, approximately 45% of them singletons. Relative to its sample, this clonotype is medium-sized (0.01 to 0.1%). This chain links TRBV5-1 with TRBJ2-1, with 8 nucleotides matching TRBD1. This TCR derives from a female donor with esophageal squamous cell carcinoma. Sequenced sample: normal esophageal tissue next to the tumor. Written as DNA, the CDR3 is TGCGCCAGCAGCCACGACAGGGGCGACAATGAGCAGTTCTTC. It specifies CASSHDRGDNEQFF.